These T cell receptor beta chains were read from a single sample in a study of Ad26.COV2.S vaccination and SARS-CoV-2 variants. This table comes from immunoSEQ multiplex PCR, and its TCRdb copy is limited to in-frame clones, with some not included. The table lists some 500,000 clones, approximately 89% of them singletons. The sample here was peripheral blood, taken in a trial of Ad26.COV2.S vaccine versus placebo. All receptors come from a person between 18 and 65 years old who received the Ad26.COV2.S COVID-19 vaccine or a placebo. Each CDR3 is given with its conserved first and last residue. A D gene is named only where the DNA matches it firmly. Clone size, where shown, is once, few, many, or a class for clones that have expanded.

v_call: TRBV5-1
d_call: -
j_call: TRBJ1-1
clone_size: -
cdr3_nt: TGCGCCAGCAGCTTTTTCGGGGGGAACACTGAAGCTTTCTTT
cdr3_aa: CASSFFGGNTEAFF

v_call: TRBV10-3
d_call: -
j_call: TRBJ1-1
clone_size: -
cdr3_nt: TGTGCCATCAGGGCCAACATGGGGGAAGCTTTCTTT
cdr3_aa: CAIRANMGEAFF

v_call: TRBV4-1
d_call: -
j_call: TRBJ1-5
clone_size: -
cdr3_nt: TGCGCCAGCAGCCAAAGAAACAGGGATAGCAATCAGCCCCAGCATTTT
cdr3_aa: CASSQRNRDSNQPQHF

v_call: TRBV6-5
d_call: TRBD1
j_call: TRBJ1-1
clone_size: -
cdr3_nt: TGTGCCAGCAGCCTGGGGACAGGGGACTTCACTGAAGCTTTCTTT
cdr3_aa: CASSLGTGDFTEAFF

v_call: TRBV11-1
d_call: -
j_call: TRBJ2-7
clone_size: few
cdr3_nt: TGTGCCAGCAGCTTAGAGGTGGGGACGGTATACGAGCAGTACTTC
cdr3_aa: CASSLEVGTVYEQYF

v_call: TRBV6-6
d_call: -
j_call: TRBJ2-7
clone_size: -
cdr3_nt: TGTGCCAGCAGTTACTTAAACGGATACGAGCAGTACTTC
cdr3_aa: CASSYLNGYEQYF

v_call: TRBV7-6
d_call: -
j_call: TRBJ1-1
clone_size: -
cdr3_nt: TGTGCCAGCAGCGTCGCCGGCGAATGGGAGAACACTGAAGCTTTCTTT
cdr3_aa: CASSVAGEWENTEAFF

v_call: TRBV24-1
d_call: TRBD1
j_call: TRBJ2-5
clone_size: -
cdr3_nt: TGTGCCACCAGTGATTTGGGGACAGGGTTGCAAGAGACCCAGTACTTC
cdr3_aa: CATSDLGTGLQETQYF

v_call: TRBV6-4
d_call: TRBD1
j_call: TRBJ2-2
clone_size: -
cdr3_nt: TGTGCCAGCAGTGAGGGGCCGGGACAGGGACCCTATATTGTCACCGGGGAGCTGTTTTTT
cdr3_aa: CASSEGPGQGPYIVTGELFF

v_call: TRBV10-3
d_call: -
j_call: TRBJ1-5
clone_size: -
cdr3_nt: TGTGCCATCAGTGAGTCCGGGGAACAGCCCCAGCATTTT
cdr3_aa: CAISESGEQPQHF

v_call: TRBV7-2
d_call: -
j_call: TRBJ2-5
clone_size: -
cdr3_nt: TGTGCCAGCAGCCTCAGGCTGGGGGGGACCCAGTACTTC
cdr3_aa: CASSLRLGGTQYF

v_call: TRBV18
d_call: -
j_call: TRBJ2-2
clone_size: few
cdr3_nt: TGTGCCAGCTCACCCGGGGGCAGGGGAACGAACACCGGGGAGCTGTTTTTT
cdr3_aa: CASSPGGRGTNTGELFF

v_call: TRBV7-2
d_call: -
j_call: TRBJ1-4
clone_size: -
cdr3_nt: TGTGCCAGCAGCTTAGCGCTCGAGGCCACACTCTATGAAAAACTGTTTTTT
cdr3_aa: CASSLALEATLYEKLFF

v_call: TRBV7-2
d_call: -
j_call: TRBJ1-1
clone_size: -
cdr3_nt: TGTGCCAGCAGCTTAGATGGTGGCAGGAACACTGAAGCTTTCTTT
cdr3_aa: CASSLDGGRNTEAFF

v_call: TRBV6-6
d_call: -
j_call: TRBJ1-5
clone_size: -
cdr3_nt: TGTGCCAGCAGTACCTACCAGGGGAGCAATCAGCCCCAGCATTTT
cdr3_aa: CASSTYQGSNQPQHF

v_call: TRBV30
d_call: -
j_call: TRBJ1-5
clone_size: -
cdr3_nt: TGTGCCTGGAGTACCCTAGGGGCACAGCCCCAGCATTTT
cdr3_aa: CAWSTLGAQPQHF

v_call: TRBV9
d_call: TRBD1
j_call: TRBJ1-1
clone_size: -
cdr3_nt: TGTGCCAGCAGCGTAGGGAGGTGGGACAGGGGTACTGAAGCTTTCTTT
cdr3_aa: CASSVGRWDRGTEAFF

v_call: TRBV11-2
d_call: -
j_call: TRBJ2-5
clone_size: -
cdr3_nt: TGTGCCAGCAGCTTCGGTAAAGAGACCCAGTACTTC
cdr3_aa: CASSFGKETQYF

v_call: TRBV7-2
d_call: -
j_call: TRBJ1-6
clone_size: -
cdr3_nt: TGTGCCAGCAGCTTATCAGGGGACTCACCCCTCCACTTT
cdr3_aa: CASSLSGDSPLHF

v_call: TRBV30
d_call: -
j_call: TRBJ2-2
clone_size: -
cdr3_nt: TGTGCCTGGAGAGAACTAGGGACCGGTGGTACCGGGGAGCTGTTTTTT
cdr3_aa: CAWRELGTGGTGELFF

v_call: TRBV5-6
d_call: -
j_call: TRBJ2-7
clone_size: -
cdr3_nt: TGTGCCAGCAGCTTGCAGGGACCCACCTACGAGCAGTACTTC
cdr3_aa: CASSLQGPTYEQYF

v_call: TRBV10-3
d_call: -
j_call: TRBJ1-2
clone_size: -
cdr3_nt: TGTGCCATCAGCGGGGAGTGGGCTTATGGCTACACCTTC
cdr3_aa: CAISGEWAYGYTF

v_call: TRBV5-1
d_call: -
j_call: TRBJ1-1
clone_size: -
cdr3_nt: TGCGCCAGCAGCCCCAGTGTGAACACTGAAGCTTTCTTT
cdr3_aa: CASSPSVNTEAFF

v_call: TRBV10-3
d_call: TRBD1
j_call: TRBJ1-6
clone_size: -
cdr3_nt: TGTGCCATCAGGGAGACAGGGATGAATTCACCCCTCCACTTT
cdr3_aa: CAIRETGMNSPLHF